This TCR beta chain comes out of a study of T cells in localized non-small cell lung cancer. Notes on the study in general: One tumor region alone was sequenced, and heterogeneity therefore remains possible.

This clone came up a few times. The antigen is not known. Assay used: immunoSEQ multiplex PCR; TCRdb lists only in-frame clones, some missing. The sample has fewer than 6,500 clones; more than 40% are singletons. Germline V gene data show CDR1 as SGDLS and CDR2 as YYNGEE. CDR3 length: 16 residues. V was cut by 1 base and J by 4 bases, with 15 bases left in between. This clonotype was obtained from a man between 35 and 75 years old with stage I lung adenocarcinoma. This chain joins TRBV9 and TRBJ2-1, with D perhaps TRBD1 (5 bases). The material sequenced was lung tumor tissue, taken before any cancer treatment. The CDR3 nucleotides are TGTGCCAGCAGCGTATCTCTGGGGAAGGGGTACAATGAGCAGTTCTTC. Protein: CASSVSLGKGYNEQFF.